What follows is one T cell receptor beta chain and its context. The antigen remains unidentified. This CDR3 has 12 amino acids. Between the trimmed V and J ends, which lost 5 bases and 3 bases, there was a span of 10 bases. The germline gives CDR1 SQVTM, CDR2 ANQGSEA. Repertoires were generated with immunoSEQ multiplex PCR, while TCRdb's copy carries only in-frame clones and drops some. The sample consists of 140,000 or so clones, nearly 90% of them appearing once. The sample is drawn from a study of T cell responses to AZD1222 COVID-19 vaccine. Study-level points and caveats: Donors skewed white British and female; clonal diversity was possibly underestimated. Sampling captured repertoires only after the peak T cell response.

The chain has TRBV29-1 and TRBJ1-2; D not certain. The TCR comes from an adult who received the MenACWY meningococcal vaccine as a control. Material: peripheral blood, obtained 28 days after the second dose of the MenACWY control vaccine. This chain's CDR3 is CSVPQRYYGYTF. CDR3 nucleotide sequence: TGCAGCGTTCCTCAGAGATACTATGGCTACACCTTC.